This T cell receptor (beta chain) was sequenced for a study of Graves' ophthalmopathy and Graves' hyperthyroidism. General observations from the study: Also, most clonotypes expanded in the thyroid above 0.001 frequency appeared in blood. Its predictions of ophthalmopathy progression gave the model almost 71% sensitivity and 72% to 85% specificity.

This clonotype came up many times. What it binds is not known. This CDR3 region has 12 residues. V gave up 6 bases and J gave up 6 bases; unmatched junction bases: 1. Amplification of the TCR beta CDR3 regions used RNA transcripts (as template). First-round RT-PCR with HTBI primers preceded a second-round multiplex PCR. TCRdb independently ran MiXCR on the multiplex PCR reads; one entry per CDR3 protein. Seen here are about 620,000 distinct CDR3 sequences, about a fifth observed once, and the top ten hold more than 5.5%. Included hyperthyroidism patients were aged 18 to 65 and newly diagnosed (under 2 months' duration).

This clonotype was sampled from a young woman with stable Graves' hyperthyroidism. Some clones in this sample may be carry-over from other donors' samples. The source material was peripheral blood. V gene TRBV12-3 or TRBV12-4 combines with J gene TRBJ1-2; TRBD1 aligns across 10 bases. Here the CDR3 reads CASRTGGDGYTF. CDR3 coding DNA: TGTGCCAGCAGGACAGGGGGCGATGGCTACACCTTC.